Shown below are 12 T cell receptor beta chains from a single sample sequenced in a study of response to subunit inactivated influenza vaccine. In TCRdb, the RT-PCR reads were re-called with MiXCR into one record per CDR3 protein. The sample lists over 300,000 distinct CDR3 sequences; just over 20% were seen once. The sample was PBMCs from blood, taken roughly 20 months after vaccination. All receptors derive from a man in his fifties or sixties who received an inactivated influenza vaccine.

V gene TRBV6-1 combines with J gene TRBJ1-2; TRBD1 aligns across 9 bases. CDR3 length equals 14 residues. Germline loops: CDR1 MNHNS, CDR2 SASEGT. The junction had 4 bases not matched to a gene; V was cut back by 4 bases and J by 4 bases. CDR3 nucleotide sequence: TGTGCCAGCAGTGGCGGACAGGGGATCTATGGCTACACCTTC. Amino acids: CASSGGQGIYGYTF.

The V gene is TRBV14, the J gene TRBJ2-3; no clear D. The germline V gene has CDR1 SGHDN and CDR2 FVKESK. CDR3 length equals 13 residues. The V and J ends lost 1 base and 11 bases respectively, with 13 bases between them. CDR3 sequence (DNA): TGTGCCAGCAGCCAAGCCCCTCCTTTCGGGCAGTATTTT. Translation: CASSQAPPFGQYF.

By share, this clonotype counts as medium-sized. The CDR3 nucleotides are TGCGCCAGCACCTACGGAGGGACAGCAAACACTGAAGCTTTCTTT. Amino acids: CASTYGGTANTEAFF. The chain carries TRBV4-1 and TRBJ1-1; the match to TRBD1 covers 7 bases. The germline gives CDR1 MGHRA, CDR2 YSYEKL. V dropped 7 bases and J dropped 2; count of bases not matched to a gene: 10. CDR3 size: 15 residues.

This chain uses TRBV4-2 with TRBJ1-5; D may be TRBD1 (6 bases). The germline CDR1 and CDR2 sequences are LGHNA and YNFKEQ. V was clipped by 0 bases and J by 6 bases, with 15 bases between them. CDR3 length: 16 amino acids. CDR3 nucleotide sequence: TGTGCCAGCAGCCAAGATACTGGGGGGCGCTTTCAGCCCCAGCATTTT. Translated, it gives CASSQDTGGRFQPQHF.

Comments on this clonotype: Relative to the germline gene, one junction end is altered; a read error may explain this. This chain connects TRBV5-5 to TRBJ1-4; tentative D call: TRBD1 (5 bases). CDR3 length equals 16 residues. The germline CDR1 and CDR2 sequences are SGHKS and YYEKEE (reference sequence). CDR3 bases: TGTGTCAGCAGCCACCGGACACGGGGTATTAGTGAAAAACTGTTTTTT. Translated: CVSSHRTRGISEKLFF.

The CDR3 loop reads CSASGLAGGGVEQYF. The CDR3 bases are TGCAGTGCTAGCGGACTAGCGGGAGGGGGGGTGGAGCAGTACTTC. This chain uses TRBV20-1 with TRBJ2-7; 15 bases are a match to TRBD2. CDR3 length equals 15 residues. Germline CDR1 is DFQATT and CDR2 is SNEGSKA (reference sequence). V gave up 3 bases and J gave up 7 bases; unmatched junction bases: 7.

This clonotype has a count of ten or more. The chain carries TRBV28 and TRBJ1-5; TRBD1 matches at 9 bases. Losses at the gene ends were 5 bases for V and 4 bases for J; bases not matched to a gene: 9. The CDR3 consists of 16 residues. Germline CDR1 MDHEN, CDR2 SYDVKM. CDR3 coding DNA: TGTGCCAGCAGTCCGACACAGGGGGCTTCAAATCAGCCCCAGCATTTT. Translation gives CASSPTQGASNQPQHF.

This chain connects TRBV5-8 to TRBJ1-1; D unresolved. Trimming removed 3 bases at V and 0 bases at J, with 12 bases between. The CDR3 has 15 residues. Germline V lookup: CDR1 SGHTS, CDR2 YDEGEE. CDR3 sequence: CASSWTGNLNTEAFF. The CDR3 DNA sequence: TGTGCCAGCAGCTGGACGGGTAACCTGAACACTGAAGCTTTCTTT.

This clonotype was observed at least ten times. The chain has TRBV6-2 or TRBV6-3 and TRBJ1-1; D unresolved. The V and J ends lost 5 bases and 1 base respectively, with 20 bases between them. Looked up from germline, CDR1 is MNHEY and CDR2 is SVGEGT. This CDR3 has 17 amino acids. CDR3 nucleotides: TGTGCCAGCAGTCTTCCTGGTAGAAGGACGGGGAACACTGAAGCTTTCTTT. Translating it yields CASSLPGRRTGNTEAFF.

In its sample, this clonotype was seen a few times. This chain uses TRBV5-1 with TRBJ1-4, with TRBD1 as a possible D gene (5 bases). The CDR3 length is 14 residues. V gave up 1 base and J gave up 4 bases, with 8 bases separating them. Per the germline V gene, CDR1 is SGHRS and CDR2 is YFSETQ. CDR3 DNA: TGCGCCAGCAGCTTGTGGGGGAGTAATGAAAAACTGTTTTTT. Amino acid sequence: CASSLWGSNEKLFF.

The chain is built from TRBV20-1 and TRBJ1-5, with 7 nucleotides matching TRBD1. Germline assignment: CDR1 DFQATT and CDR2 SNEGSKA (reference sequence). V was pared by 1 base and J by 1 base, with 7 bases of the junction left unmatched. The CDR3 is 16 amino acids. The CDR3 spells CSARAWTGGSNQPQHF. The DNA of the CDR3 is TGCAGTGCTAGAGCCTGGACAGGCGGGAGCAATCAGCCCCAGCATTTT.

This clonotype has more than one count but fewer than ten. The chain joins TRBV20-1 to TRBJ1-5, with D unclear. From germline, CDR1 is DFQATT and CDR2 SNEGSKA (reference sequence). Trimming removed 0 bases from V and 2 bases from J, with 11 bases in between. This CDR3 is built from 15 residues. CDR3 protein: CSARETGSRNQPQHF. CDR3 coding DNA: TGCAGTGCTAGAGAGACGGGCTCTCGCAATCAGCCCCAGCATTTT.